The 17 T cell receptor beta chains given below trace back to one sample, sequenced in a study of blood T cells in healthy people across ages. Sample-barcoded 5' priming and a J-beta primer mix drove a second PCR of about 6 to 12 cycles. TCRdb recomputed calls from the 5' RACE reads with MiXCR, one row per CDR3 protein. The table includes about a million distinct CDR3 sequences, around 46% detected once. The specimen sequenced was blood. These receptor sequences come from a man younger than 45 in good health.

The chain carries TRBV6-6 and TRBJ1-1; a weak D match, TRBD1 (6 bases). The V and J ends lost 6 bases and 1 base respectively, with 12 bases between them. CDR1 is MNHNY and CDR2 is SVGAGI in the germline V gene (reference sequence). CDR3 size: 14 residues. The CDR3 region has the DNA TGTGCCAGCAGGGGCGGGACACCGAACACTGAAGCTTTCTTT. Translated, it gives CASRGGTPNTEAFF.

The V and J genes are TRBV4-1 and TRBJ2-7, with TRBD1 identical over 12 bases. Germline V gives CDR1 MGHRA, CDR2 YSYEKL. The length of the CDR3 is 17 residues. V lost 2 bases to trimming and J lost 4 bases; unmatched junction nucleotides: 9. CDR3 residues: CASSQPARGQGAYEQYF. The CDR3 region has the DNA TGCGCCAGCAGCCAACCCGCCCGGGGACAGGGGGCTTACGAGCAGTACTTC.

This chain joins TRBV6-2 or TRBV6-3 and TRBJ2-5; 8 bases match TRBD1. The J call could be wrong; TRBJ2-7 is a better fit for the DNA end. CDR3 size: 15 residues. Germline V lookup: CDR1 MNHEY, CDR2 SVGEGT. The CDR3 region is CASSFAGTGLSEQYF. DNA of the CDR3: TGTGCCAGCAGTTTCGCCGGGACAGGTCTCTCCGAGCAGTACTTC.

This chain joins TRBV7-2 and TRBJ1-5, with 7 nucleotides matching TRBD1. From germline, CDR1 is SGHTA and CDR2 FQGNSA. This CDR3 is built from 17 residues. The trim removed 4 bases at V and 4 bases at J, leaving 13 bases unmatched. In DNA form, the CDR3 reads TGTGCCAGCAGCTCACGGACCTTGCCAGGGGGGAATCAGCCCCAGCATTTT. It is translated as CASSSRTLPGGNQPQHF.

J is TRBJ2-1 and V is TRBV11-1, with 9 bases that match TRBD2. Germline V gives CDR1 SGHAT, CDR2 FQDESV (reference sequence). V shed 1 base and J 3 bases; nucleotides not matched to a gene: 4. The CDR3 is made up of 16 amino acids. The CDR3 here is CASSLGATSGYNEQFF. The CDR3 DNA reads TGTGCCAGCAGCTTAGGGGCGACTAGCGGCTACAATGAGCAGTTCTTC.

V usage is TRBV5-6 and J usage is TRBJ1-2, with D unclear. The CDR3 totals 13 residues. V was clipped by 4 bases and J by 11 bases, with 18 bases between them. Germline V gene lookup returns CDR1 SGHDT and CDR2 YYEEEE. The CDR3 coding sequence is TGTGCCAGCAGCCTCCGTAGGACGCCGTTATACACCTTC. It yields the protein CASSLRRTPLYTF.

This chain links TRBV5-1 with TRBJ2-2; D is unresolved. Germline V gene data show CDR1 as SGHRS and CDR2 as YFSETQ. V was clipped by 0 bases and J by 4 bases, with 7 bases between them. The CDR3 runs 14 residues. The DNA of the CDR3 is TGCGCCAGCAGCTTGGACGGATCCACCGGGGAGCTGTTTTTT. Its protein product is CASSLDGSTGELFF.

V gene TRBV5-1 combines with J gene TRBJ2-7, with 11 bases aligning to TRBD1. V lost 4 bases and J lost 4; bases outside the gene matches: 16. This CDR3 comprises 18 residues. Per the germline V gene, CDR1 is SGHRS and CDR2 is YFSETQ. The CDR3 DNA sequence: TGCGCCAGCAGCCCCGGACAGGGGGCAGGGTTACTAGAATACGAGCAGTACTTC. This gives the protein CASSPGQGAGLLEYEQYF.

The chain employs TRBV5-6 and TRBJ1-4; D may be TRBD1 (6 bases). V was trimmed by 5 bases and J by 8 bases, leaving 16 bases between them. The CDR3 is 14 amino acids. Germline V gene data show CDR1 as SGHDT and CDR2 as YYEEEE. The CDR3 nucleotides read TGTGCCAGCAGTACCGGGACAAACCAAGAAAAACTGTTTTTT. It yields the protein CASSTGTNQEKLFF.

This chain's CDR3 is CSARAPPTPGQGEYEQYF. CDR3 nucleotide sequence: TGCAGTGCTAGGGCCCCCCCCACCCCGGGACAGGGTGAATACGAGCAGTACTTC. The chain combines TRBV20-1 with TRBJ2-5; 9 nucleotides line up with TRBD1. The J call may be mistaken, given a closer DNA end match to TRBJ2-7. The CDR3 is 18 residues long. Germline CDR1 reads DFQATT; CDR2 reads SNEGSKA (reference sequence).

This clonotype was seen a handful of times. The genes are TRBV7-2 and TRBJ1-1; D may be TRBD1 (6 bases). Trimming removed 1 base from V and 5 bases from J, with 26 bases in between. The CDR3 consists of 19 residues. The V gene's germline CDR1 is SGHTA and CDR2 FQGNSA. CDR3 amino acids: CASSLEVRMGAPPGTEAFF. CDR3 nucleotide sequence: TGTGCCAGCAGCTTAGAAGTGCGGATGGGGGCCCCACCGGGAACTGAAGCTTTCTTT. Looking up the rest from reference TRBV7-2 and TRBJ1-1 gives the full variable domain: GAGVSQSPSNKVTEKGKDVELRCDPISGHTALYWYRQSLGQGLEFLIYFQGNSAPDKSGLPSDRFSAERTGGSVSTLTIQRTQQEDSAVYLCASSLEVRMGAPPGTEAFFGQGTRLTVV.

V gene TRBV7-2 combines with J gene TRBJ2-3, with 8 bases matching TRBD2. Germline V gene data show CDR1 as SGHTA and CDR2 as FQGNSA. The CDR3 consists of 15 residues. With V trimmed by 4 bases and J by 1 base, 4 bases remained unmatched. CDR3 sequence reads: CASSSSSGRTDTQYF. In nucleotides, the CDR3 is TGTGCCAGCAGCTCCTCTAGCGGGCGCACAGATACGCAGTATTTT.

This clonotype was seen a few times. This chain's CDR3 is CASKKGDLSYEQYF. CDR3 bases: TGCGCCAGCAAGAAAGGAGACCTATCCTACGAGCAGTACTTC. This sequence joins TRBV5-1 and TRBJ2-7; no clear D gene. Germline loops: CDR1 SGHRS, CDR2 YFSETQ. The CDR3 consists of 14 residues. V gave up 6 bases and J gave up 1 base, with 14 bases separating them.

The chain carries TRBV13 and TRBJ2-1; a possible D gene is TRBD1 (6 bases). Germline V gives CDR1 PRHDT, CDR2 FYEKMQ (reference sequence). Deletions cut 2 bases from V and 4 bases from J, with 12 bases between. This CDR3 is 15 amino acids long. The CDR3 DNA follows: TGTGCCAGCAGCTTACGAAGGGGGATTTACAATGAGCAGTTCTTC. Its protein product is CASSLRRGIYNEQFF.

This chain joins TRBV7-9 and TRBJ2-3; D not certain. From germline, CDR1 is SEHNR and CDR2 FQNEAQ (reference sequence). The V and J ends lost 5 bases and 2 bases respectively, with 17 bases between them. CDR3 length: 16 residues. CDR3 coding DNA: TGTGCCAGCAGCCTCAATAGGTACTCCTCCACAGATACGCAGTATTTT. Translating gives CASSLNRYSSTDTQYF.

A remark on this clonotype: A read error may be the cause here, since a much bigger clone is one base away. The rearrangement joins TRBV5-1 to TRBJ1-4; 8 bases agree with TRBD1. Per germline, CDR1 SGHRS and CDR2 YFSETQ. The ends lost 0 bases at V and 12 bases at J; junction bases unmatched: 13. The CDR3 has 16 residues. The chain's CDR3 is CASSLGDRGREEELFF. The CDR3 DNA follows: TGCGCCAGCAGCTTGGGAGACAGGGGACGGGAAGAAGAACTGTTTTTT.

This clonotype showed up just a few times. V usage is TRBV28 and J usage is TRBJ2-6; D possibly corresponds to TRBD1 (5 bases). CDR1 and CDR2 (germline): MDHEN, SYDVKM. V lost 5 bases and J lost 1, with 24 bases in between. The CDR3 totals 20 residues. Here the CDR3 reads CASSPRGWQGSFSGANVLTF. The CDR3 bases are TGTGCCAGCAGTCCCCGTGGGTGGCAGGGATCTTTTTCTGGGGCCAACGTCCTGACTTTC.